These T cell receptor beta chains were read from a single sample in a study of shared clonotypes between healthy human individuals. Profiled with immunoSEQ multiplex PCR; TCRdb holds only in-frame clones, not every one. The sample has approximately 1.5 million clones, 95% to 99% seen once. The sample taken for sequencing was naive CD4+ T cells sorted from blood. The source of these receptors is a man aged 30-40 years in good health. CDR3s include the opening cysteine and the closing phenylalanine or tryptophan. The D gene is left open where the match is weak. A row's size may be missing; if present it is once, few, many or a size class.

-,-,15,TRBJ1-5,TRBV18,TGTGCCAGCTCTCTCCGAGGGGATAGCAATCAGCCCCAGCATTTT,CASSLRGDSNQPQHF
-,-,16,TRBJ2-3,TRBV5-1,TGCGCCAGCAGCTTAAAAGGGGCCTTCAACACAGATACGCAGTATTTT,CASSLKGAFNTDTQYF
-,TRBD1,17,TRBJ1-3,TRBV18,TGTGCCAGCTCACCAAGGACAGGGGTAATCGCTGGAAACACCATATATTTT,CASSPRTGVIAGNTIYF
-,-,14,TRBJ2-2,TRBV5-4,TGTGCCAGCAACCCCGGGGTCGGCACCGGGGAGCTGTTTTTT,CASNPGVGTGELFF
-,TRBD1,14,TRBJ2-5,TRBV10-3,TGTGCCATCAGTGAGGACAGGGTGTCGGGGACCCAGTACTTC,CAISEDRVSGTQYF
once,-,16,TRBJ2-7,TRBV11-3,TGTGCCAGCAGCTTGGGCCCAGCGGACAGCGCCTACGAGCAGTACTTC,CASSLGPADSAYEQYF
-,-,15,TRBJ1-3,TRBV6-6,TGTGCCAGCAGTTACTCGCAGGGGCAGGGTAACACCATATATTTT,CASSYSQGQGNTIYF
-,-,13,TRBJ2-7,TRBV7-9,TGTGCCAGCAGCCCTCCGGTTAGGGTCGAGCAGTACTTC,CASSPPVRVEQYF
-,TRBD1,14,TRBJ2-2,TRBV11-2,TGTGCCAGCGGGACAGGGGCCAACACCGGGGAGCTGTTTTTT,CASGTGANTGELFF
-,TRBD2,17,TRBJ2-2,TRBV19,TGTGCCAGTAGTGTCCTAGCGGGAGGGGCGAACACCGGGGAGCTGTTTTTT,CASSVLAGGANTGELFF
-,TRBD2,15,TRBJ2-1,TRBV6-1,TGTGCCAGCAGTTTACAAGCGGGAGTGGGCAATGAGCAGTTCTTC,CASSLQAGVGNEQFF
-,-,14,TRBJ1-1,TRBV5-1,TGCGCCAGCAGCTTGGGCACAGTTAACACTGAAGCTTTCTTT,CASSLGTVNTEAFF
once,-,14,TRBJ1-5,TRBV28,TGTGCCAGCAGTTTAGGGGCCCACAATCAGCCCCAGCATTTT,CASSLGAHNQPQHF
-,-,12,TRBJ2-1,TRBV4-2,TGTGCCAGCAGCCAGGGGGCCTCGGAGCAGTTCTTC,CASSQGASEQFF
-,TRBD2,16,TRBJ2-1,TRBV14,TGTGCCAGCAGCATTTGGACTAGCGGGAGGGCCACTGAGCAGTTCTTC,CASSIWTSGRATEQFF
-,-,14,TRBJ2-1,TRBV7-6,TGTGCCAGCACCCCGACGCGGGTCTACAATGAGCAGTTCTTC,CASTPTRVYNEQFF
-,-,11,TRBJ2-4,TRBV5-6,TGTGCCAGCAGCTTGGCCGGGATTCAGTACTTC,CASSLAGIQYF
-,-,14,TRBJ2-7,TRBV10-2,TGCGCCAGCAGTTCGGGAGTTGTGATATACGAGCAGTACTTC,CASSSGVVIYEQYF
-,-,14,TRBJ1-2,TRBV5-4,TGTGCCAGCAGAGGGGCGGGGGATTGGGATGGCTACACCTTC,CASRGAGDWDGYTF
-,-,13,TRBJ1-1,TRBV2,TGTGCCACCCCCTTGAAGGGGCGGGGTGAAGCTTTCTTT,CATPLKGRGEAFF
-,-,15,TRBJ2-1,TRBV19,TGTGCCAGTAGTCCTCCGGGAAGAGGTAACAATGAGCAGTTCTTC,CASSPPGRGNNEQFF
-,-,11,TRBJ2-7,TRBV20-1,TGCAGTGCTATATACATTTACGAGCAGTACTTC,CSAIYIYEQYF
-,-,15,TRBJ1-2,TRBV12-5,TGTGCTAGCGGACGGGGGGCCGGCCCTAACTATGGCTACACCTTC,CASGRGAGPNYGYTF
-,-,15,TRBJ2-3,TRBV7-9,TGTGCCAGCAGCTTAAGGGGTCACCCCACAGATACGCAGTATTTT,CASSLRGHPTDTQYF
-,-,14,TRBJ1-2,TRBV4-2,TGTGCCAGCAGCCAATCAGGGACGAGGGGCGGCTACACCTTC,CASSQSGTRGGYTF
-,-,13,TRBJ1-2,TRBV27,TGTGCCAGCAGGTCCTCGGGGGGCCATGGCTACACCTTC,CASRSSGGHGYTF